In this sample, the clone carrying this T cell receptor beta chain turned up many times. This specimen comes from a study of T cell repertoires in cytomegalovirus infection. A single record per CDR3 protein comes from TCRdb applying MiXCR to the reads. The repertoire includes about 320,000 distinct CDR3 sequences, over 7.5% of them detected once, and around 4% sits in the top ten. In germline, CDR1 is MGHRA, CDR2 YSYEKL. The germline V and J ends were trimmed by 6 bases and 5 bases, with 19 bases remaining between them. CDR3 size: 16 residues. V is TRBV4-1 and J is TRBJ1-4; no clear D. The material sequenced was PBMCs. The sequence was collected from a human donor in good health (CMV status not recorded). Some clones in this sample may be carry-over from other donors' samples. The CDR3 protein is CASSGEVVALNEKLFF. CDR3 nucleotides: TGCGCCAGCAGTGGAGAGGTGGTTGCTTTGAATGAAAAACTGTTTTTT.